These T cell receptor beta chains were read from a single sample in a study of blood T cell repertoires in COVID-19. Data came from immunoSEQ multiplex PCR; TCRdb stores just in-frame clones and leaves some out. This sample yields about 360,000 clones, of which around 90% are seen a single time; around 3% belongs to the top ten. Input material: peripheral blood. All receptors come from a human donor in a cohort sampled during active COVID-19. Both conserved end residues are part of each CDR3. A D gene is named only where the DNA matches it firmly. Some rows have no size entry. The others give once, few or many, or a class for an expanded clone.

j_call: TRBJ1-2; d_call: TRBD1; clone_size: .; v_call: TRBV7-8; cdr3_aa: CASSPDRGRLNYGYTF; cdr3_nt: TGTGCCAGCAGCCCAGACAGGGGGAGGTTGAACTATGGCTACACCTTC
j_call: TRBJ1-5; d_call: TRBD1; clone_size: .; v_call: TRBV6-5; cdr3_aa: CASSGTGNQPQHF; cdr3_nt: TGTGCCAGCAGCGGGACAGGGAATCAGCCCCAGCATTTT
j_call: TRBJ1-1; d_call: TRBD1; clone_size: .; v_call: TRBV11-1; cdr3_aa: CASLRQGNTEAFF; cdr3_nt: TGTGCCAGCCTCCGACAGGGGAACACTGAAGCTTTCTTT
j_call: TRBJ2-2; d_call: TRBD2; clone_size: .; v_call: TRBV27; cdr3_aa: CASRLAGANTGELFF; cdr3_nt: TGTGCCAGCAGGCTAGCGGGAGCGAACACCGGGGAGCTGTTTTTT
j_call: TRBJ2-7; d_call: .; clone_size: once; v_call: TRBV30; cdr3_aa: CAWSPSSYEQYF; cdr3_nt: TGTGCCTGGAGCCCCAGCTCCTACGAGCAGTACTTC
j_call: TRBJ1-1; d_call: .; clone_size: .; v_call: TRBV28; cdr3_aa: CASSLGQGGAFF; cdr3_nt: TGTGCCAGCAGTTTAGGTCAGGGAGGAGCTTTCTTT
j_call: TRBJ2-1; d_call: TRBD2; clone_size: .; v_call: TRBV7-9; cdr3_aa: CASSLTGLAGSEQFF; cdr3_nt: TGTGCCAGCAGCCTAACGGGACTAGCGGGATCTGAGCAGTTCTTC
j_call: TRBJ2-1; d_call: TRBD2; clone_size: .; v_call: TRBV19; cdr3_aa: CASSNGGGPNEQFF; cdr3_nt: TGTGCCAGTAGTAACGGGGGGGGCCCCAATGAGCAGTTCTTC
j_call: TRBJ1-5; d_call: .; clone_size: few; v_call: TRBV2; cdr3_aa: CASSESLSNQPQHF; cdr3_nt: TGTGCCAGCAGTGAGTCCCTGAGCAATCAGCCCCAGCATTTT
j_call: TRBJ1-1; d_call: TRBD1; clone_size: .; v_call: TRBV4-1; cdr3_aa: CASSHLGQMNTEAFF; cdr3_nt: TGCGCCAGCAGCCACCTGGGACAGATGAACACTGAAGCTTTCTTT
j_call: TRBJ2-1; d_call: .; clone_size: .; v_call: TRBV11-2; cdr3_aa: CASSYAAGHNEQFF; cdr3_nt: TGTGCCAGCAGCTACGCGGCGGGCCACAATGAGCAGTTCTTC
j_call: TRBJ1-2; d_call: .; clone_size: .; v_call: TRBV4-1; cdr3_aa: CASSQEMSGTYGYTF; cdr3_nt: TGCGCCAGCAGCCAAGAGATGTCAGGAACCTATGGCTACACCTTC
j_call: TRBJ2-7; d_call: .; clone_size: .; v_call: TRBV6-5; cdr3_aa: CASKMSSESYEQYF; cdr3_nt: TGTGCCAGCAAGATGTCCAGCGAGTCCTACGAGCAGTACTTC
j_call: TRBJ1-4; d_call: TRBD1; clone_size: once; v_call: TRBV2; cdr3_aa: CASSAGQGYLSSEKLFF; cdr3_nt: TGTGCCAGCAGTGCCGGACAGGGATACCTCTCGAGCGAAAAACTGTTTTTT
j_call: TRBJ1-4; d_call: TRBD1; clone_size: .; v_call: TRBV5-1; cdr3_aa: CASSLEGTGVGKLFF; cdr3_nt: TGCGCCAGCAGCTTGGAAGGGACAGGGGTGGGGAAACTGTTTTTT
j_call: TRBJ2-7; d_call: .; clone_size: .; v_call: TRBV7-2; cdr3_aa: CASSLAYTYEQYF; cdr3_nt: TGTGCCAGCAGCTTAGCTTACACCTACGAGCAGTACTTC
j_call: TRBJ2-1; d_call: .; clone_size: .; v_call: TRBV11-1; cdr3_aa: CASSSALGAGHNEQFF; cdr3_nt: TGTGCCAGCAGCTCCGCCCTCGGTGCGGGCCACAATGAGCAGTTCTTC
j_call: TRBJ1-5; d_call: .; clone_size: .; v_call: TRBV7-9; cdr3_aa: CASSFLNQPQHF; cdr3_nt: TGTGCCAGCAGCTTCTTGAATCAGCCCCAGCATTTT
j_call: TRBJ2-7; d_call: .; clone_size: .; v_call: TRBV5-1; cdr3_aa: CASSLYPTTSSSYEQYF; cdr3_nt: TGCGCCAGCAGCTTGTATCCTACTACTTCGAGCTCCTACGAGCAGTACTTC
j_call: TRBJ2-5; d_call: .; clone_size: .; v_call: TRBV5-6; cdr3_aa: CASSLAGGETQYF; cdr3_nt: TGTGCCAGCAGCTTGGCCGGAGGGGAGACCCAGTACTTC
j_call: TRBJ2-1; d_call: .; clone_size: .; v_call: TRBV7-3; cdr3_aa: CASSSDSRSSYNEQFF; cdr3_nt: TGTGCCAGCAGCTCGGACTCACGCTCGTCCTACAATGAGCAGTTCTTC
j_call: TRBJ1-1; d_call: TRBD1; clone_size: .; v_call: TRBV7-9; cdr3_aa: CASSPGTVPSLNTEAFF; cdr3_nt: TGTGCCAGCAGCCCCGGGACAGTTCCCTCATTAAACACTGAAGCTTTCTTT
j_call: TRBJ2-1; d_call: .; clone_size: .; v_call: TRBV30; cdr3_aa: CAWSNNLAGYNEQFF; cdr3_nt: TGTGCCTGGAGTAACAACCTAGCTGGCTACAATGAGCAGTTCTTC
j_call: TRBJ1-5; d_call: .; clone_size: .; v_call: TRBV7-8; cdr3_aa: CASSLGAGGSNQPQHF; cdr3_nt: TGTGCCAGCAGCTTGGGGGCGGGGGGGAGCAATCAGCCCCAGCATTTT
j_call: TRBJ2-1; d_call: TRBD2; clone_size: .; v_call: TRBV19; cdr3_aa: CASRGGSSYNEQFF; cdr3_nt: TGTGCCAGTCGGGGCGGGAGTAGCTACAATGAGCAGTTCTTC
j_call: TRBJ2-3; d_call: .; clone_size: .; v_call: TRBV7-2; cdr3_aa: CASSLRTSTDTQYF; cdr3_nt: TGTGCCAGCAGCCTACGGACTAGCACAGATACGCAGTATTTT
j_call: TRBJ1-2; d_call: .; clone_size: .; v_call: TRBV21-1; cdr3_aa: CASSVTGVGYTF; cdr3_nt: TGTGCCAGCAGTGTTACAGGGGTCGGCTACACCTTC
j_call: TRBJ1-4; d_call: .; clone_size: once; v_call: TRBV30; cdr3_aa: CAWQGLNEKLFF; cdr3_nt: TGTGCCTGGCAGGGTCTGAATGAAAAACTGTTTTTT
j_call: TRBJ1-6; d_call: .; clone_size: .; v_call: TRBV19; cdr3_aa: CASSTTGVNSPLHF; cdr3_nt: TGTGCCAGTAGTACTACGGGGGTTAATTCACCCCTCCACTTT
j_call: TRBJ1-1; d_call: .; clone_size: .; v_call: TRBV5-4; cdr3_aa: CASSSPDPRGEAFF; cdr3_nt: TGTGCCAGCAGCTCCCCGGACCCCAGGGGTGAAGCTTTCTTT
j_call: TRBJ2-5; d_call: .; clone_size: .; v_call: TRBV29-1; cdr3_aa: CSVDVGGKTQYF; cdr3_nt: TGCAGCGTTGATGTGGGGGGAAAGACCCAGTACTTC
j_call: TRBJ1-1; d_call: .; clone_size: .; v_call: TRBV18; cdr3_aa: CASSQGRGTEAFF; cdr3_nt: TGTGCCAGCTCTCAGGGGAGAGGCACTGAAGCTTTCTTT
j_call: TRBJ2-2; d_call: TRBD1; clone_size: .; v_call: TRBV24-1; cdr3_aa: CATSAGQGVLGELFF; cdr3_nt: TGTGCCACCAGCGCGGGACAGGGGGTTTTGGGGGAGCTGTTTTTT
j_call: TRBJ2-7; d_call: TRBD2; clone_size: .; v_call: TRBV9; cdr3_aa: CASSVEAGWEGYEQYF; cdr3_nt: TGTGCCAGCAGCGTAGAAGCGGGGTGGGAGGGCTACGAGCAGTACTTC
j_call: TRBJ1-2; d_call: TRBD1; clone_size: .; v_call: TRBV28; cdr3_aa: CASSPTGVRGYTF; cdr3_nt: TGTGCCAGCAGTCCGACAGGGGTGCGTGGCTACACCTTC
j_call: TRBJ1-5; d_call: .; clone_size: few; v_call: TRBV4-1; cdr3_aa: CASSQDSGGSPEHF; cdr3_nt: TGCGCCAGCAGCCAAGATTCCGGGGGGAGCCCCGAGCATTTT
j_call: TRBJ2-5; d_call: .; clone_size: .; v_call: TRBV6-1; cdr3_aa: CASSEEEGGLGETQYF; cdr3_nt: TGTGCCAGCAGTGAAGAGGAGGGAGGTCTTGGGGAGACCCAGTACTTC
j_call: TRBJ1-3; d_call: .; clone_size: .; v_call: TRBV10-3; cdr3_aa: CAISEFTGTGNTIYF; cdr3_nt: TGTGCCATCAGTGAGTTTACAGGCACTGGAAACACCATATATTTT
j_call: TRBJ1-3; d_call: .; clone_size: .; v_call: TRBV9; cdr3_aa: CASSPGDSTKNTIYF; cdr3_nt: TGTGCCAGCAGCCCCGGGGACTCAACGAAAAACACCATATATTTT
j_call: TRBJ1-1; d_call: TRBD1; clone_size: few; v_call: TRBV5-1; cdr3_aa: CASSKGQGRSTEAFF; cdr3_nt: TGCGCCAGCAGCAAGGGACAGGGTAGGAGCACTGAAGCTTTCTTT
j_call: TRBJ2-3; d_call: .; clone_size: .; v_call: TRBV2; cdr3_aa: CASSQDWTDTQYF; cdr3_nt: TGTGCCAGCAGTCAGGACTGGACAGATACGCAGTATTTT
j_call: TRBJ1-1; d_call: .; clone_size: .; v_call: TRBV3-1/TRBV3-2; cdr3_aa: CASSPLGGMGEAFF; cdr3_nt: TGTGCCAGCAGCCCCTTAGGCGGAATGGGTGAAGCTTTCTTT
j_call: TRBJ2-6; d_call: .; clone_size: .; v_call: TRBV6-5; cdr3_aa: CASSLRRTGANVLTF; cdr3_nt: TGTGCCAGCAGTTTGAGAAGAACTGGGGCCAACGTCCTGACTTTC
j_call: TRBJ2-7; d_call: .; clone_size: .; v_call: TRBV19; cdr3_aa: CASRPQGGYEQYF; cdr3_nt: TGTGCCAGTAGACCCCAGGGGGGATACGAGCAGTACTTC
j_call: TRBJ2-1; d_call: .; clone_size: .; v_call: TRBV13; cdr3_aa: CASSFIQGLNEQFF; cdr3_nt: TGTGCCAGCAGCTTTATTCAGGGGTTGAATGAGCAGTTCTTC
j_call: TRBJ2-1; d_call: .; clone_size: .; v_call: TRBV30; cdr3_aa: CAWSVGRDNEQFF; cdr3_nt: TGTGCCTGGAGTGTTGGCAGGGACAATGAGCAGTTCTTC
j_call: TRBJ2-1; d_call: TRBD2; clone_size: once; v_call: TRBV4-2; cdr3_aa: CASSLVTGLAGPDEQFF; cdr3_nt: TGTGCCAGCAGCTTAGTTACGGGTCTAGCGGGACCTGATGAGCAGTTCTTC
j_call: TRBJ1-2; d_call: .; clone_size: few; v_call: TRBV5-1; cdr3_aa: CASSPGGVANYGYTF; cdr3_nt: TGCGCCAGCAGCCCCGGAGGTGTGGCGAACTATGGCTACACCTTC
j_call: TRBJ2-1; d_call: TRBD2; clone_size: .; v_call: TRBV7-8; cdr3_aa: CASSFGTKYNEQFF; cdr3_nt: TGTGCCAGCAGCTTCGGGACTAAATACAATGAGCAGTTCTTC
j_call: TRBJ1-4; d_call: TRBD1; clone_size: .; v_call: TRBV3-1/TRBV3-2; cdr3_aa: CASSLGQGFANEKLFF; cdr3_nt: TGTGCCAGCAGCTTGGGACAGGGGTTTGCTAATGAAAAACTGTTTTTT
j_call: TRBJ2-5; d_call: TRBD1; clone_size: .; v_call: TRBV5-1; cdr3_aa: CASSLGQGQETQYF; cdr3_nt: TGCGCCAGCAGCTTGGGACAGGGCCAAGAGACCCAGTACTTC
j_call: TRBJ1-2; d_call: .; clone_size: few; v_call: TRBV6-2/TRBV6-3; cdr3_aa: CASSQGNGYTF; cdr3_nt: TGTGCCAGCAGCCAGGGGAATGGCTACACCTTC
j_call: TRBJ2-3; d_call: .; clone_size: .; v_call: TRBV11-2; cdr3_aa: CASCQGGILPDTQYF; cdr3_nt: TGTGCCAGCTGTCAGGGCGGGATCCTCCCAGATACGCAGTATTTT
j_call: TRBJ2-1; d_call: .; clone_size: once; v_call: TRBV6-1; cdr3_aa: CASSVQGGVTYNEQFF; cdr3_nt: TGTGCCAGCAGTGTCCAGGGGGGAGTCACCTACAATGAGCAGTTCTTC
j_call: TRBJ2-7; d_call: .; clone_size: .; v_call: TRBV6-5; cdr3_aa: CASRPGPGDYEQYF; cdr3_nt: TGTGCCAGCAGACCGGGCCCAGGGGACTACGAGCAGTACTTC
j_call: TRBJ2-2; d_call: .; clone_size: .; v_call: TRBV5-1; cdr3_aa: CASLQDANTGELFF; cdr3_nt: TGCGCCAGCCTCCAGGATGCGAACACCGGGGAGCTGTTTTTT
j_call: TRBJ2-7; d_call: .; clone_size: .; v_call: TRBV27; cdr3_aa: CASGLTGYEQYF; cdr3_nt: TGTGCCAGCGGATTAACAGGGTACGAGCAGTACTTC